This TCR beta chain was documented in a study of blood T cell repertoires in COVID-19 (TCRdb year 2020). Broadly, across the study: The collaborator samples originated in the United States, Italy and Spain and spanned the acute and convalescent phases of COVID-19. The prospective study material was composed of cDNA or gDNA derived from T cells, B-cell-depleted T cells, or PBMCs. The dataset comprised deeply sampled blood TCRbeta repertoires from subjects exposed to, actively infected with, or recovered from COVID-19. The repertoires were made available in a free public database intended to serve as a resource for research on the immune response to SARS-CoV-2. The samples were drawn from two sources: the first 160 participants of the ongoing ImmuneRACE study, and 950 to 1,500 subjects contributed by 6 global collaborators. Sample metadata almost always included a de-identified subject ID, COVID-19 status, age in years and sex. Where HLA class I and class II types were available, the types were taken from metadata supplied by the sample provider, not from assay-based typing.

The immunoSEQ Assay, a bias-controlled multiplex PCR, was used to amplify TCRbeta CDR3 regions from genomic DNA. The published analysis was carried out like this. Within the assay, amplification of reference gene primers was used to estimate how many nucleated cells each sample contained. To quantify the absolute abundance of each unique TCRbeta CDR3 rearrangement, sequence reads were collapsed and filtered. For each sample, productive Simpson clonality was calculated as the square root of Simpson's diversity index over productive rearrangements. TCRdb took this table from immuneACCESS and kept in-frame rearrangements with V and J called. Such tables lack part of the clones; where checked against another copy, unresolved V genes explain under half of the gap, and the rest is unexplained. That table supplies the V and J calls and clone size; D and trimming were determined from the DNA. The table for this sample lists about 140,000 clones; around 89% of them were counted only once. The biggest ten clones account for under 3% of the sample.

The CDR3 contains 13 residues, cysteine and phenylalanine counted. Kept here is only the CDR3 DNA, which spans 39 bases and is read in frame from base 1. CDR1 and CDR2 are read off the germline V gene as SGHAT and FQNNGV. V sheds 1 base and J sheds 8 bases, leaving 11 bases between their ends. As concerns this clone: Its antigen is not yet known. No quality values exist for individual bases; no much larger clone is one base distant.

One collaborating source in Seattle enrolled patients while the patients were actively infected and followed the patients over time throughout the course of disease. Collaborating institutions collected whole blood in K2EDTA tubes following their own protocols. For TCRbeta analysis, collaborator samples were shipped as frozen whole blood, as isolated PBMCs, or as DNA extracted from either sample type. Paper-wide results and their limitations: Clinical and demographic metadata were provided uncurated, with the amount varying by source and participant.

The chain links TRBV11-2 with TRBJ1-2, with no confidently assigned D gene. The TCR originated in a human donor with COVID-19, enrolled during active disease. The donor label of this sample is uncertain. Sample: peripheral blood. The CDR3 here reads CASSLARFRGYTF. In nucleotide form, the sequence is TGTGCCAGCAGCTTAGCCAGGTTTCGAGGCTACACCTTC.